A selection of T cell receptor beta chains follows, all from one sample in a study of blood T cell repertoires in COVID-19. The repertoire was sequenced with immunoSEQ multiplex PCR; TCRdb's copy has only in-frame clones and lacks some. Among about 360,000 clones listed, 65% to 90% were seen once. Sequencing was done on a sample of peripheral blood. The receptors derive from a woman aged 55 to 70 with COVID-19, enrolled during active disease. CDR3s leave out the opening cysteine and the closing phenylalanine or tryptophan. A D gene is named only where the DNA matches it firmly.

cdr3_aa: ASSPMGTVYETQY; j_call: TRBJ2-5; cdr3_length: 13; v_call: TRBV5-1; d_call: TRBD1
cdr3_aa: ASSEWAYSILGQNTDTQY; j_call: TRBJ2-3; cdr3_length: 18; v_call: TRBV10-2; d_call: .
cdr3_aa: SGGESTDTQY; j_call: TRBJ2-3; cdr3_length: 10; v_call: TRBV29-1; d_call: .
cdr3_aa: ASMFWEDTEAF; j_call: TRBJ1-1; cdr3_length: 11; v_call: TRBV19; d_call: .
cdr3_aa: ASSPGPGNQPQH; j_call: TRBJ1-5; cdr3_length: 12; v_call: TRBV18; d_call: .
cdr3_aa: ASGSPPGLAGGEQF; j_call: TRBJ2-1; cdr3_length: 14; v_call: TRBV12-5; d_call: TRBD2
cdr3_aa: ASNLKGLNQPQH; j_call: TRBJ1-5; cdr3_length: 12; v_call: TRBV2; d_call: .
cdr3_aa: ASSEQVLNTEAF; j_call: TRBJ1-1; cdr3_length: 12; v_call: TRBV6-1; d_call: .
cdr3_aa: ASSMDSNQPQH; j_call: TRBJ1-5; cdr3_length: 11; v_call: TRBV5-6; d_call: .
cdr3_aa: ASNLQGGGNQPQH; j_call: TRBJ1-5; cdr3_length: 13; v_call: TRBV2; d_call: .
cdr3_aa: ASSLKPSGDSANTGELF; j_call: TRBJ2-2; cdr3_length: 17; v_call: TRBV5-1; d_call: TRBD2
cdr3_aa: ASSVRDRGSPLH; j_call: TRBJ1-6; cdr3_length: 12; v_call: TRBV7-2; d_call: TRBD1
cdr3_aa: AWSFRNYEQY; j_call: TRBJ2-7; cdr3_length: 10; v_call: TRBV30; d_call: .
cdr3_aa: ASSLGSGGAYNEQF; j_call: TRBJ2-1; cdr3_length: 14; v_call: TRBV7-3; d_call: TRBD2
cdr3_aa: ASSLARENEKLF; j_call: TRBJ1-4; cdr3_length: 12; v_call: TRBV5-6; d_call: .
cdr3_aa: ASSIGLASTDTQY; j_call: TRBJ2-3; cdr3_length: 13; v_call: TRBV28; d_call: .
cdr3_aa: ASSLSDRYYNYGYT; j_call: TRBJ1-2; cdr3_length: 14; v_call: TRBV7-9; d_call: .
cdr3_aa: ATSREYRSSYEQY; j_call: TRBJ2-7; cdr3_length: 13; v_call: TRBV15; d_call: .
cdr3_aa: ASRPQWTSGGHRTDTQY; j_call: TRBJ2-3; cdr3_length: 17; v_call: TRBV12-2; d_call: .
cdr3_aa: ASTSQGLGTEAF; j_call: TRBJ1-1; cdr3_length: 12; v_call: TRBV11-3; d_call: .
cdr3_aa: ASSSQTGFLGDGYT; j_call: TRBJ1-2; cdr3_length: 14; v_call: TRBV2; d_call: TRBD1
cdr3_aa: ASSQTSGGLYGYT; j_call: TRBJ1-2; cdr3_length: 13; v_call: TRBV4-2; d_call: .
cdr3_aa: ASSSGISEAF; j_call: TRBJ1-1; cdr3_length: 10; v_call: TRBV11-2; d_call: .
cdr3_aa: AGGTGGFGTQY; j_call: TRBJ2-3; cdr3_length: 11; v_call: TRBV11-3; d_call: TRBD1
cdr3_aa: ASSHQGTSGGASYNEQF; j_call: TRBJ2-1; cdr3_length: 17; v_call: TRBV5-1; d_call: TRBD2
cdr3_aa: ASSPRGGTTEAF; j_call: TRBJ1-1; cdr3_length: 12; v_call: TRBV3-1/TRBV3-2; d_call: .
cdr3_aa: AWSRAGAF; j_call: TRBJ1-1; cdr3_length: 8; v_call: TRBV30; d_call: .
cdr3_aa: ASSPPGGGGEQY; j_call: TRBJ2-7; cdr3_length: 12; v_call: TRBV18; d_call: TRBD2
cdr3_aa: ASSPPGDFGYNEQF; j_call: TRBJ2-1; cdr3_length: 14; v_call: TRBV3-1/TRBV3-2; d_call: .
cdr3_aa: ASSGQGNEQF; j_call: TRBJ2-1; cdr3_length: 10; v_call: TRBV18; d_call: TRBD1
cdr3_aa: ASSLNPEQGYGYT; j_call: TRBJ1-2; cdr3_length: 13; v_call: TRBV5-1; d_call: TRBD1
cdr3_aa: ASSIDFRDAVNTEAF; j_call: TRBJ1-1; cdr3_length: 15; v_call: TRBV19; d_call: .
cdr3_aa: ASSVGGGEQY; j_call: TRBJ2-7; cdr3_length: 10; v_call: TRBV9; d_call: .
cdr3_aa: ASSLQGARNTEAF; j_call: TRBJ1-1; cdr3_length: 13; v_call: TRBV5-5; d_call: TRBD1
cdr3_aa: ASSVGDRGSIYGYT; j_call: TRBJ1-2; cdr3_length: 14; v_call: TRBV9; d_call: TRBD1
cdr3_aa: ASTSGGPGEQY; j_call: TRBJ2-7; cdr3_length: 11; v_call: TRBV6-6; d_call: TRBD2
cdr3_aa: ATSLGGGANVLT; j_call: TRBJ2-6; cdr3_length: 12; v_call: TRBV15; d_call: .
cdr3_aa: ASGGIVANYGYT; j_call: TRBJ1-2; cdr3_length: 12; v_call: TRBV5-4; d_call: .
cdr3_aa: AWIRETEAF; j_call: TRBJ1-1; cdr3_length: 9; v_call: TRBV30; d_call: .
cdr3_aa: SVGDQGGPFSGANVLT; j_call: TRBJ2-6; cdr3_length: 16; v_call: TRBV29-1; d_call: .
cdr3_aa: ASSRDRYTEAF; j_call: TRBJ1-1; cdr3_length: 11; v_call: TRBV13; d_call: .
cdr3_aa: SVTLGGAETQY; j_call: TRBJ2-5; cdr3_length: 11; v_call: TRBV29-1; d_call: .
cdr3_aa: ATVTGTYEQY; j_call: TRBJ2-7; cdr3_length: 10; v_call: TRBV25-1; d_call: TRBD1
cdr3_aa: ASSYYPRTGKNTEAF; j_call: TRBJ1-1; cdr3_length: 15; v_call: TRBV6-2/TRBV6-3; d_call: TRBD1
cdr3_aa: ASSSPPSVTGYTYEQY; j_call: TRBJ2-7; cdr3_length: 16; v_call: TRBV11-3; d_call: .
cdr3_aa: ASSESGTGDYEQY; j_call: TRBJ2-7; cdr3_length: 13; v_call: TRBV2; d_call: TRBD1
cdr3_aa: ASSYNTGAGGNEQY; j_call: TRBJ2-7; cdr3_length: 14; v_call: TRBV6-5; d_call: TRBD1
cdr3_aa: ASLQGGISDKPEQY; j_call: TRBJ2-7; cdr3_length: 14; v_call: TRBV2; d_call: .
cdr3_aa: ASSQIAGGLVQETQY; j_call: TRBJ2-5; cdr3_length: 15; v_call: TRBV4-1; d_call: TRBD2
cdr3_aa: ASSPRGRYTGELF; j_call: TRBJ2-2; cdr3_length: 13; v_call: TRBV18; d_call: .
cdr3_aa: ATSRDSGREVNEQF; j_call: TRBJ2-1; cdr3_length: 14; v_call: TRBV15; d_call: .
cdr3_aa: ASSLASGGAGEQF; j_call: TRBJ2-1; cdr3_length: 13; v_call: TRBV7-9; d_call: TRBD2
cdr3_aa: ASSNGQGSYEQY; j_call: TRBJ2-7; cdr3_length: 12; v_call: TRBV19; d_call: TRBD1
cdr3_aa: ASSSGTFGYT; j_call: TRBJ1-2; cdr3_length: 10; v_call: TRBV5-1; d_call: .
cdr3_aa: ASGGQLNTEAF; j_call: TRBJ1-1; cdr3_length: 11; v_call: TRBV2; d_call: .
cdr3_aa: AWSRRGAAKNIQY; j_call: TRBJ2-4; cdr3_length: 13; v_call: TRBV30; d_call: .
cdr3_aa: ASSLLQGRPSTDTQY; j_call: TRBJ2-3; cdr3_length: 15; v_call: TRBV5-4; d_call: TRBD1